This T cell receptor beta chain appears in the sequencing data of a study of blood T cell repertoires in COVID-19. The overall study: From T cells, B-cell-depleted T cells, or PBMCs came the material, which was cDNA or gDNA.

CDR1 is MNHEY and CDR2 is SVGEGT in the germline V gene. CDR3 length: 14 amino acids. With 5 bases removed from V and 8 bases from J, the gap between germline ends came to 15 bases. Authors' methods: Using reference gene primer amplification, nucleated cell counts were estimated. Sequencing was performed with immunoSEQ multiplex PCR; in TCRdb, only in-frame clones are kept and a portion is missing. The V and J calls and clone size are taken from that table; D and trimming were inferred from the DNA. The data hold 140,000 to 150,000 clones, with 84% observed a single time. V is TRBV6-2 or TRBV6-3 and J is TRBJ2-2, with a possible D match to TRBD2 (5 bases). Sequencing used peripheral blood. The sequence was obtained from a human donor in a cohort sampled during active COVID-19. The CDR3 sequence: CASSPGSPIGELFF. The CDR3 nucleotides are TGTGCCAGCAGTCCGGGATCTCCTATTGGGGAGCTGTTTTTT.